The source of this T cell receptor beta chain is a study of T cells expressing NK-cell markers. From its re-call of the 5' RACE reads, TCRdb lists each CDR3 protein once, without DNA. The data show hundreds of thousands of distinct CDR3 sequences, and the top ten clones hold more than 3.5%. Looked up from germline, CDR1 is MGHRA and CDR2 is YSYEKL. The CDR3 is 15 residues long. The V and J genes are TRBV4-1 and TRBJ1-2; TCRdb reports TRBD1, a call that lacks DNA to check it against. The sequenced material came from blood T cells: a sorted CD56 or NKG2C T cell subset, CD4+ or CD8+ T cells, or bulk PBMC T cells (not recorded which). This clonotype was obtained from a woman between 18 and 70 years old in good health. The CDR3 sequence is CASSQTGTGGGGYTF.